These T cell receptor beta chains were read from a single sample in a study of T-cell reconstitution after alpha-beta-depleted transplantation in children. One entry per CDR3 protein results from TCRdb running MiXCR on the PCR reads. The profile covers some 260,000 distinct CDR3 sequences, with 20% to 30% appearing a single time and under 5.5% taken by the ten largest. Sequenced here: PBMCs, mostly from graft donor cells, sampled 360 days after TCRalphabeta/CD19-depleted stem cell transplant. These receptors originate from a female patient aged 2-15 years who had a stem cell transplant for congenital amegakaryocytic thrombocytopenia, so the T cells may come from the graft donor. Both conserved end residues are part of each CDR3.

V gene: TRBV29-1
CDR3 protein: CSAFRQQGGTEAFF

V gene: TRBV5-6
CDR3 protein: CASSLYRATSKQYF

V gene: TRBV20-1
CDR3 protein: CSASISLATVSYNEQFF

V gene: TRBV12-3/TRBV12-4
CDR3 protein: CASSPFVGPLYEQYF

V gene: TRBV15
CDR3 protein: CATSRDRSSTNEKLFF

V gene: TRBV11-3
CDR3 protein: CASSLVQTETQYF

V gene: TRBV5-6
CDR3 protein: CASSLGLGGTEAFF

V gene: TRBV10-3
CDR3 protein: CAISEALAGGFDTQYF

V gene: TRBV12-3/TRBV12-4
CDR3 protein: CASSFFRAYEQYF

V gene: TRBV7-6
CDR3 protein: CASSLAGSSGANVLTF

V gene: TRBV28
CDR3 protein: CASSSPDRFLAFF

V gene: TRBV7-6
CDR3 protein: CASSPKRAGAYEQYF

V gene: TRBV5-1
CDR3 protein: CASSPKTGDVGELFF

V gene: TRBV7-2
CDR3 protein: CASSHRPDTQYF

V gene: TRBV3-1
CDR3 protein: CASSQTGGSEKLFF

V gene: TRBV20-1
CDR3 protein: CSAPETTGYRVNNEQFF

V gene: TRBV18
CDR3 protein: CASSDEGPYEQYF

V gene: TRBV12-3/TRBV12-4
CDR3 protein: CASSLRHINEKLFF

V gene: TRBV20-1
CDR3 protein: CSALGQGGGLDTQYF

V gene: TRBV5-8
CDR3 protein: CASSERYPRGAYTEAFF

V gene: TRBV6-5
CDR3 protein: CASSYSGGTSEKLFF

V gene: TRBV24-1
CDR3 protein: CATSGQSGMTYNEQFF

V gene: TRBV6-1
CDR3 protein: CASSVRLAGHNEQFF

V gene: TRBV7-9
CDR3 protein: CASSSGLVNEQFF

V gene: TRBV7-3
CDR3 protein: CASSSAGAYTEAFF

V gene: TRBV4-1
CDR3 protein: CASSQPAGGWQYF

V gene: TRBV5-6
CDR3 protein: CASSFDGYANTGELFF

V gene: TRBV6-1
CDR3 protein: CASRRGTANTGELFF

V gene: TRBV27
CDR3 protein: CASSSTGRYGYTF

V gene: TRBV12-3/TRBV12-4
CDR3 protein: CASSLRSSGGRSETQYF

V gene: TRBV6-1
CDR3 protein: CASRGAVSTDTQYF

V gene: TRBV7-2
CDR3 protein: CASSLSSWNAEKLFF

V gene: TRBV10-3
CDR3 protein: CAISESKSGTDTQYF

V gene: TRBV6-5
CDR3 protein: CASSLTPMNTEAFF

V gene: TRBV30
CDR3 protein: CAWSPRDRSNQPQHF

V gene: TRBV15
CDR3 protein: CATSIQDNYGYTF

V gene: TRBV9
CDR3 protein: CASSVGQFQETQYF

V gene: TRBV25-1
CDR3 protein: CASRDRGYNEQFF

V gene: TRBV20-1
CDR3 protein: CSAKHHRGAGDTEAFF

V gene: TRBV11-2
CDR3 protein: CASSGTSGSLSSYEQYF

V gene: TRBV4-1
CDR3 protein: CASSQDPQGGDEKLFF

V gene: TRBV6-2/TRBV6-3
CDR3 protein: CASSYGLAGVYEQYF

V gene: TRBV6-2/TRBV6-3
CDR3 protein: CASIPGQGDTSTDTQYF

V gene: TRBV18
CDR3 protein: CASSPRGGRDIQYF

V gene: TRBV4-1
CDR3 protein: CASSPGRVNPSMNTEAFF

V gene: TRBV6-5
CDR3 protein: CASRYHLQGARGYTF

V gene: TRBV11-2
CDR3 protein: CASSLRTGPYEQYF

V gene: TRBV28
CDR3 protein: CASSRNTEAFF

V gene: TRBV24-1
CDR3 protein: CATSDHTSGRSDEQFF

V gene: TRBV3-1
CDR3 protein: CASSQALQGAVEAFF

V gene: TRBV5-1
CDR3 protein: CASSLYASPTYNEQFF

V gene: TRBV20-1
CDR3 protein: CSAHGLAGHQETQYF

V gene: TRBV29-1
CDR3 protein: CSVERHNEQFF

V gene: TRBV3-1
CDR3 protein: CASSHRDGANVLTF

V gene: TRBV12-3/TRBV12-4
CDR3 protein: CASSRSVVEEAFF

V gene: TRBV5-1
CDR3 protein: CASSLELGGSYEQYF

V gene: TRBV6-1
CDR3 protein: CASSTGRGLAELTDTEYF

V gene: TRBV20-1
CDR3 protein: CSAKGQGNTGELFF

V gene: TRBV7-9
CDR3 protein: CASSLKVAQPGANVLTF